Below are 26 T cell receptor beta chains sequenced from a single sample in a study of early T cells in non-severe SARS-CoV-2 infection. TCRdb reprocessed the 5' RACE reads with MiXCR, giving one entry per CDR3 protein. Of about 50,000 distinct CDR3 sequences listed, 5% to 6% are singletons. This specimen consisted of whole blood, obtained at baseline. Receptors originate from an adult who was a healthcare worker with PCR-confirmed SARS-CoV-2 infection or an uninfected control (not recorded which).

This clonotype was found many times. The chain employs TRBV20-1 and TRBJ2-3, with D unclear. The V and J ends lost 3 bases and 0 bases respectively, with 13 bases between them. The germline CDR1 and CDR2 sequences are DFQATT and SNEGSKA (reference sequence). This CDR3 has 15 amino acids. In DNA, the CDR3 is TGCAGTGCTAGCTTGGCAGTCACTAGCACAGATACGCAGTATTTT. Translated: CSASLAVTSTDTQYF.

In this sample, this clonotype turned up many times. The gene calls are TRBV4-1 and TRBJ2-2, with TRBD1 identical over 8 bases. Germline V gene data show CDR1 as MGHRA and CDR2 as YSYEKL. The V gene end was trimmed by 4 bases and the J gene end by 4 bases; junction bases not matched to a gene: 8. The CDR3 runs 16 residues. The CDR3 DNA sequence: TGCGCCAGCAGCCTCGATCCGGGACAGGTCACCGGGGAGCTGTTTTTT. It specifies CASSLDPGQVTGELFF.

This clonotype was seen a few times. The chain employs TRBV6-1 and TRBJ2-6; no clear D. Germline V gene sequence: CDR1 MNHNS, CDR2 SASEGT. This CDR3 has 15 amino acids. V shed 1 base and J shed 4 bases, with 8 bases lying between them. The CDR3 region is CASSEGFLGANVLTF. CDR3 DNA sequence: TGTGCCAGCAGTGAAGGGTTCCTGGGGGCCAACGTCCTGACTTTC.

This clonotype showed up many times. The chain couples TRBV7-9 to TRBJ1-5, with a possible D match to TRBD1 (5 bases). The ends were cut back, 1 base at V and 3 bases at J, with 10 bases in the middle. Per germline, CDR1 SEHNR and CDR2 FQNEAQ (reference sequence). This CDR3 spans 15 amino acids. CDR3 in amino acids: CASSLGGTDNQPQHF. CDR3 coding DNA: TGTGCCAGCAGCTTAGGCGGGACGGACAATCAGCCCCAGCATTTT. The whole variable domain, remainder taken from reference TRBV7-9 and TRBJ1-5, is DTGVSQNPRHKITKRGQNVTFRCDPISEHNRLYWYRQTLGQGPEFLTYFQNEAQLEKSRLLSDRFSAERPKGSFSTLEIQRTEQGDSAMYLCASSLGGTDNQPQHFGDGTRLSIL.

Only a few counts were recorded for this clonotype. V usage is TRBV4-2 and J usage is TRBJ1-1; D gene unclear. The CDR3 spans 18 residues. Trimming shortened V by 0 bases and J by 10 bases, and 27 bases separated the two germline ends. CDR1 is LGHNA, CDR2 YNFKEQ, per germline. CDR3 loop: CASSQDGGSVQTTGVAFF. The CDR3 region has the DNA TGTGCCAGCAGCCAAGACGGAGGCTCGGTCCAGACAACGGGTGTAGCTTTCTTT.

This clonotype was counted ten times or more. The J gene is TRBJ1-5, the V gene TRBV2; D remains ambiguous. The CDR3 loop spans 13 amino acids. Germline CDR1 reads SNHLY; CDR2 reads FYNNEI. V gave up 4 bases and J gave up 4 bases, with 8 bases separating them. The CDR3 DNA is TGTGCCAGCAGTGTCCGGACTAATCAGCCCCAGCATTTT. Amino acid sequence: CASSVRTNQPQHF.

This clonotype was counted ten times or more. The rearrangement joins TRBV24-1 to TRBJ2-2; D uncertain. The CDR3 is 14 residues long. Germline CDR1 KGHDR, CDR2 SFDVKD. Trimming pared 3 bases from V and 5 bases from J, leaving 9 bases between. Here the CDR3 reads CATSDDTRTGELFF. For the CDR3, the DNA is TGTGCCACCAGTGATGACACAAGAACCGGGGAGCTGTTTTTT.

This clonotype has more than one count but fewer than ten. The V gene is TRBV21-1, the J gene TRBJ1-2; TRBD1 is the table's D call, not checked against the DNA. TRBV21-1 corresponds to a pseudogene. There are 15 residues in the CDR3. The CDR3 spells CASSARTKKYYGYTF. The CDR3 DNA is TGTGCCAGCAGCGCCCGGACGAAAAAGTACTATGGCTACACCTTC.

This clonotype was counted at least ten times. The CDR3 DNA reads as TGTGCCAGCAGCTTAGACCAGGAAGAACTCAATGAGCAGTTCTTC. Its translation: CASSLDQEELNEQFF. The chain links TRBV7-9 to TRBJ2-1; no clear D. The CDR3 is made up of 15 amino acids. Per the germline V gene, CDR1 is SEHNR and CDR2 is FQNEAQ (reference sequence). The V end was cut by 1 base, the J end by 6 bases, with 13 bases between.

In this sample, this clonotype turned up many times. V and J are TRBV6-5 and TRBJ1-5; D is perhaps TRBD1 (5 bases). Trimming took off 2 bases at V and 0 bases at J, with 17 bases between the two ends. The CDR3 sequence is 18 residues long. The germline CDR1 and CDR2 sequences are MNHEY and SVGAGI. Here the CDR3 reads CASSYGVPGLYSNQPQHF. CDR3 DNA: TGTGCCAGCAGTTACGGAGTTCCGGGGCTATATAGCAATCAGCCCCAGCATTTT.

This clonotype came up many times. This sequence joins TRBV4-1 and TRBJ2-7; tentative D call: TRBD2 (5 bases). Per germline, CDR1 MGHRA and CDR2 YSYEKL. The CDR3 length is 14 residues. V lost 4 bases and J lost 2, with 12 bases in between. This CDR3 reads CASSPTSGTYEQYF. CDR3 coding DNA: TGCGCCAGCAGCCCAACGTCCGGGACCTACGAGCAGTACTTC.

This clonotype has just a few counts. The chain uses TRBV3-1 and TRBJ2-1, with TRBD2 matching over 9 bases. V dropped 1 base and J dropped 8; count of bases not matched to a gene: 6. This CDR3 is built from 15 residues. Germline CDR1 LGHDT, CDR2 YNNKEL (reference sequence). CDR3 coding DNA: TGTGCCAGCAGCCAAGTAGCGGGAGTTGTCGATGAGCAGTTCTTC. Translating it yields CASSQVAGVVDEQFF.

This chain connects TRBV18 to TRBJ1-2; 8 bases align to TRBD1. The CDR3 is 12 residues long. CDR1 and CDR2 from the germline V gene are KGHSH and LQKENI. V was pared by 3 bases and J by 7 bases, with 1 base of the junction left unmatched. The CDR3 sequence is CASSPDRAGYTF. The DNA of the CDR3 is TGTGCCAGCTCACCGGACAGGGCTGGCTACACCTTC. Complete variable domain (other parts from reference TRBV18 and TRBJ1-2): NAGVMQNPRHLVRRRGQEARLRCSPMKGHSHVYWYRQLPEEGLKFMVYLQKENIIDESGMPKERFSAEFPKEGPSILRIQQVVRGDSAAYFCASSPDRAGYTFGSGTRLTVV.

This clonotype was detected ten times or more. The rearrangement links TRBV20-1 to TRBJ2-7; D gene ambiguous. This CDR3 is built from 14 residues. The germline CDR1 and CDR2 sequences are DFQATT and SNEGSKA (reference sequence). The V end lost 5 bases, the J end lost 5 bases, and 19 bases lay between the germline ends. CDR3 DNA: TGCAGTGCTCTCCTTTTGGGGTCTGGCGACGAGCAGTACTTC. As protein: CSALLLGSGDEQYF.

The sample holds many counts of this clonotype. V is TRBV29-1 and J is TRBJ2-1, with D unresolved. Trimming removed 4 bases at V and 10 bases at J, with 8 bases between. Looked up from germline, CDR1 is SQVTM and CDR2 is ANQGSEA. This CDR3 spans 10 amino acids. DNA of the CDR3: TGCAGCGTTGCCCTTAGGGAGCAGTTCTTC. Protein: CSVALREQFF.

By proportion, this clonotype is medium-sized. The chain combines TRBV29-1 with TRBJ1-2; 7 nucleotides match TRBD1. J gave up 0 bases and V 7 bases, and 8 bases lay outside the gene matches. Looked up from germline, CDR1 is SQVTM and CDR2 is ANQGSEA. The CDR3 is 14 residues long. The CDR3 spells CSGDRARPNYGYTF. DNA of the CDR3: TGCAGCGGCGACAGGGCCCGGCCTAACTATGGCTACACCTTC.

The sample holds many counts of this clonotype. The rearrangement uses TRBV5-1 and TRBJ2-1; D not resolved. Germline assignment: CDR1 SGHRS and CDR2 YFSETQ. This CDR3 spans 14 amino acids. V dropped 1 base and J dropped 7 bases, with 12 bases sitting between them. CDR3 sequence: CASSLNSVPNEQFF. In DNA, the CDR3 is TGCGCCAGCAGCTTGAACTCCGTACCAAATGAGCAGTTCTTC.

J is TRBJ2-1 and V is TRBV29-1; D gene ambiguous. There are 13 residues in the CDR3. V was shortened by 7 bases and J by 6 bases, with 16 bases between the two germline ends. From germline, CDR1 is SQVTM and CDR2 ANQGSEA. The chain's CDR3 is CSALTPRSNEQFF. CDR3 in DNA: TGCAGCGCCCTTACCCCGCGAAGCAATGAGCAGTTCTTC.

This clonotype has a handful of counts. This chain uses TRBV6-5 with TRBJ1-2; tentatively, D is TRBD1 (5 bases). V lost 7 bases and J 2 bases, leaving 11 bases between the germline ends. Per the germline V gene, CDR1 is MNHEY and CDR2 is SVGAGI. The CDR3 is 13 amino acids. The CDR3 DNA reads as TGTGCCAGCAAGCTACAGGAAAACTATGGCTACACCTTC. This translates into CASKLQENYGYTF.

This clonotype was detected many times. The V gene is TRBV12-3 or TRBV12-4, the J gene TRBJ2-3; 9 nucleotides align to TRBD2. Unmatched junction bases numbered 4, after V lost 3 bases and J lost 6 bases. The CDR3 length is 14 residues. As DNA, the CDR3 is TGTGCCAGCAGTTTTGCGGGAGGGAGGGATACGCAGTATTTT. Its translation: CASSFAGGRDTQYF.

This clonotype appeared a few times. The CDR3 region has the DNA TGTGCCAGCAGTTACTCGTCTTTCTATGGCTACACCTTC. Translating gives CASSYSSFYGYTF. This rearrangement joins TRBV6-6 to TRBJ1-2; D gene unclear. This CDR3 is built from 13 residues. Trimming removed 0 bases at V and 4 bases at J, with 6 bases between. CDR1 is MNHNY and CDR2 is SVGAGI in the germline V gene (reference sequence).

This clonotype was seen ten or more times. J is TRBJ2-2 and V is TRBV29-1; D tentatively reads TRBD1 or TRBD2 (5 bases each). Trimming pared 2 bases from V and 6 bases from J, leaving 10 bases between. Germline loops: CDR1 SQVTM, CDR2 ANQGSEA. The CDR3 is made up of 13 amino acids. The CDR3 sequence: CSVEQGVAGELFF. CDR3 in DNA: TGCAGCGTTGAACAGGGAGTAGCCGGGGAGCTGTTTTTT.

At least ten counts were recorded for this clonotype. V is TRBV5-6 and J is TRBJ2-3, with 10 bases aligning to TRBD2. This CDR3 is 17 amino acids long. The V segment lost 3 bases and the J segment 1 base; nucleotides outside the gene matches: 8. Germline CDR1 is SGHDT and CDR2 is YYEEEE. The CDR3 sequence: CASSWVEGTSGTDTQYF. CDR3 DNA sequence: TGTGCCAGCAGCTGGGTCGAAGGGACTAGCGGCACAGATACGCAGTATTTT.

This clonotype was counted only a few times. The chain carries TRBV7-9 and TRBJ2-1; no clear D. The germline V and J ends were trimmed by 6 bases and 5 bases, with 20 bases remaining between them. The CDR3 is 16 amino acids. Germline values: CDR1 SEHNR, CDR2 FQNEAQ (reference sequence). The CDR3 protein is CASRIDPPTYNNEQFF. The DNA for the CDR3 is TGTGCCAGCAGGATAGACCCCCCGACATACAACAATGAGCAGTTCTTC.

This clonotype showed up many times. The chain has TRBV30 and TRBJ1-6; 7 nucleotides line up with TRBD1. CDR1 and CDR2 from the germline V gene are GTSNPN and SVGIG (reference sequence). The CDR3 runs to 13 residues. Trimming cost V 3 bases and J 10 bases; bases outside gene matches: 6. The CDR3 DNA reads as TGTGCCTGGAGGATGGGACAGATGTCACCCCTCCACTTT. This codes for CAWRMGQMSPLHF.

This clonotype was detected many times. The J gene is TRBJ1-5, the V gene TRBV15; the D gene is possibly TRBD1 (5 bases). CDR1 and CDR2 (germline): LNHNV, YYDKDF (reference sequence). This CDR3 has 14 amino acids. V was trimmed by 6 bases and J by 4 bases, leaving 13 bases between them. The CDR3 nucleotides are TGTGCCACCAGGGACGGGACCTTAAATCAGCCCCAGCATTTT. It encodes CATRDGTLNQPQHF.